Included here is one T cell receptor beta chain sequence, with context. Trimming removed 4 bases from V and 3 bases from J; junction bases left unmatched: 5. The germline V gene has CDR1 SGHRS and CDR2 YFSETQ. The CDR3 runs 16 residues. The data are from a study of blood T cell repertoires in COVID-19. Original processing notes: The authors estimated nucleated cell counts from reference gene primer amplification. Data came from immunoSEQ multiplex PCR; TCRdb stores just in-frame clones and leaves some out. Clonal size and the V and J genes are those of that table, whereas D and trimming came from the DNA. The sample holds 100,000 to 120,000 clones, under 90% seen once.

This receptor was taken from an older man with acute or convalescent COVID-19. The sample consisted of peripheral blood. The rearrangement joins TRBV5-1 to TRBJ1-4, with TRBD1 matching 11 bases. The CDR3 DNA follows: TGCGCCAGCAGCCTATTGGGACAGGGGGCTAATGAAAAACTGTTTTTT. Translated: CASSLLGQGANEKLFF.